This T cell receptor beta chain was sequenced in a study of cytomegalovirus exposure and HLA in healthy donors. Study outcomes and limitations: CMV serostatus stood as the only immune exposure information on hand.

The CDR3 contains 13 residues. Trimming left V 5 bases short and J 7 bases short, with 15 bases between. Germline V lookup: CDR1 SGHNT, CDR2 YYREEE (reference sequence). Primers: 60 Vbeta forward and 13 Jbeta reverse. This table comes from immunoSEQ multiplex PCR, and its TCRdb copy is limited to in-frame clones, with some not included. The sample has some 42,000 clones; approximately 55% are singletons. In its sample, this clone ranks as medium-sized. Antigen specificity is unknown. V and J are TRBV5-4 and TRBJ1-2; tentative D call: TRBD1 (6 bases). This receptor was identified in a human donor in good health. The sequenced sample consisted of PBMCs. CDR3 residues: CASSTGRQVGYTF. The CDR3 DNA sequence: TGTGCCAGCAGTACAGGGCGCCAGGTTGGCTACACCTTC.